Detailed here is one T cell receptor beta chain. Its antigen is not known. The entry originates in a study of cytomegalovirus exposure and HLA in healthy donors. Overall study: Earlier findings included 100 million to 130 million unique TCR beta sequences obtained from about 170 million T cells. Among the 400 or so donors who were genotyped, 70% to 90% fell in the genetic ancestry cluster that is associated with self-reported Caucasian donors. Notes on the study in general: Reportedly, fewer N-insertions than the approximately 690-donor mean appeared in an Asian-associated ancestry cluster in a later analysis. The only immune exposure information that was available was CMV serostatus.

The CDR3 runs 20 residues. Amplification used 60 Vbeta primers and 13 Jbeta primers. Data came from immunoSEQ multiplex PCR; TCRdb stores just in-frame clones and leaves some out. The sample includes fewer than 250,000 clones, around 90% of them seen just once. This chain links TRBV21-1 with TRBJ2-3; the DNA was not used to check the table's D call, TRBD2. TRBV21-1 counts as a pseudogene. The TCR sequence derives from a boy younger than 10 in good health and CMV-seronegative. The sequencing input was PBMCs. The CDR3 protein is CASSKPCHQKGLANTDTQYF. The CDR3 DNA is TGTGCCAGCAGCAAACCGTGCCATCAAAAAGGACTAGCGAACACAGATACGCAGTATTTT.